This T cell receptor beta chain was found in a study of T cells in Graves' hyperthyroidism and ophthalmopathy. In germline, CDR1 is ENHRY, CDR2 SYGVKD. The CDR3 sequence is 17 residues long. Worth noting for this clonotype: Its specificity is not known. Since a much larger clone is just one base distant, this may be a read error.

Amplified regions were TCR beta CDR3 sequences from RNA transcripts. With the HTBI primer set, the TCR CDR3 went through a first round of RT-PCR. TCRdb reprocessed the multiplex PCR reads with MiXCR, giving one entry per CDR3 protein. The table includes approximately 870,000 distinct CDR3 sequences, around 38% detected once. Study-wide results and caveats: From stable hyperthyroidism, ophthalmopathy was set apart by a 13 V-J model.

The clonotype originates from a man younger than 35 with Graves' hyperthyroidism. V and J are TRBV10-3 and TRBJ2-2; possibly TRBD2 for D (6 bases). Sequenced: blood. The CDR3 protein is CAISESPAVNRGGELLF. Written as DNA, the CDR3 is TGTGCCATCAGTGAGTCTCCTGCCGTTAATCGCGGCGGGGAGCTGCTTTTT.